These 17 T cell receptor beta chains originate from one sample sequenced in a study of blood T cell repertoires in COVID-19. Method: immunoSEQ multiplex PCR; TCRdb's copy keeps in-frame clones and lacks some. The profile shows some 46,000 clones, around 82% of them singletons. The source material was peripheral blood. These receptors were collected from a woman older than 75 with acute or convalescent COVID-19.

The chain joins TRBV5-5 to TRBJ1-5, with TRBD1 identical over 10 bases. With V trimmed by 2 bases and J by 7 bases, 9 bases remained unmatched. Germline V gives CDR1 SGHKS, CDR2 YYEKEE (reference sequence). The CDR3 runs 16 residues. The CDR3 loop reads CASSFSSGQGFQPQHF. CDR3 in DNA: TGTGCCAGCAGCTTCTCGTCGGGACAGGGGTTCCAGCCCCAGCATTTT.

This rearrangement joins TRBV6-6 to TRBJ2-7; 10 nucleotides agree with TRBD1. Per germline, CDR1 MNHNY and CDR2 SVGAGI (reference sequence). With 5 bases clipped from V and 2 bases from J, the junction kept 12 bases outside the gene matches. This CDR3 contains 17 residues. The CDR3 loop reads CASSLYYGTGDPYEQYF. CDR3 bases: TGTGCCAGCAGTCTCTATTACGGGACAGGGGATCCCTACGAGCAGTACTTC.

The J gene is TRBJ1-2, the V gene TRBV6-5, with 8 nucleotides matching TRBD1. The V gene end was trimmed by 2 bases and the J gene end by 7 bases; junction bases not matched to a gene: 6. This CDR3 is built from 14 residues. Germline-derived CDR1 and CDR2 are MNHEY and SVGAGI. The CDR3 sequence: CASSYLGQGSGYTF. CDR3 bases: TGTGCCAGCAGTTACCTTGGACAGGGTAGTGGCTACACCTTC.

The gene calls are TRBV5-1 and TRBJ1-2, with TRBD1 matching over 9 bases. V lost 4 bases to trimming and J lost 7 bases; unmatched junction nucleotides: 11. CDR1 and CDR2 (germline): SGHRS, YFSETQ. The CDR3 spans 15 residues. CDR3 region: CASSLMDRGGGGYTF. The CDR3 nucleotides read TGCGCCAGCAGCCTCATGGACAGGGGAGGTGGTGGCTACACCTTC.

In nucleotides, the CDR3 is TGTGCCAGCAAGGACAAGAGCACAGATACGCAGTATTTT. Protein: CASKDKSTDTQYF. The J gene is TRBJ2-3, the V gene TRBV12-3 or TRBV12-4; D is possibly TRBD1 (5 bases). The length of the CDR3 is 13 residues. V lost 7 bases and J lost 0, with 8 bases in between.

This chain joins TRBV19 and TRBJ2-4, with 9 bases identical to TRBD1. Trimming at V came to 5 bases and at J to 0 bases, leaving 11 bases not matched to a gene. This CDR3 region has 18 residues. Per the germline V gene, CDR1 is LNHDA and CDR2 is SQIVND (reference sequence). CDR3 bases: TGTGCCAGTAGTTCCGGGACAGGGAGGTCCATAGCCAAAAACATTCAGTACTTC. Amino acid sequence: CASSSGTGRSIAKNIQYF.

J is TRBJ1-1 and V is TRBV6-5; 8 bases are a match to TRBD1. The CDR3 sequence is 15 residues long. CDR1 MNHEY and CDR2 SVGAGI come from the germline V gene. The V gene end was trimmed by 6 bases and the J gene end by 3 bases; junction bases not matched to a gene: 9. The CDR3 DNA reads as TGTGCCAGCAGAACCGGGACAGGTGGTTACACTGAAGCTTTCTTT. As protein: CASRTGTGGYTEAFF.

This clone was seen more than once but under ten times. The chain joins TRBV5-6 to TRBJ2-2; no clear D. V lost 2 bases to trimming and J lost 6 bases, with 8 bases between them. The CDR3 has 13 amino acids. CDR1 and CDR2 from the germline V gene are SGHDT and YYEEEE. DNA for the CDR3: TGTGCCAGCAGCTTAATTTTCGCCGGGGAGCTGTTTTTT. It is translated as CASSLIFAGELFF.

This chain joins TRBV7-8 and TRBJ2-6, with unresolved D. Deletions cut 1 base from V and 0 bases from J, with 7 bases between. The CDR3 loop spans 16 amino acids. CDR1 is SGHVS, CDR2 FQNEAQ, per germline. The CDR3: CASSLVILSGANVLTF. In nucleotides, the CDR3 is TGTGCCAGCAGCTTAGTTATCCTCTCTGGGGCCAACGTCCTGACTTTC.

The genes are TRBV2 and TRBJ2-1; 11 nucleotides agree with TRBD1. CDR3 length equals 15 residues. The germline V gene encodes CDR1 SNHLY and CDR2 FYNNEI. The trim removed 6 bases at V and 6 bases at J, leaving 7 bases unmatched. This CDR3 reads CASSVRTGGSNEQFF. CDR3 DNA: TGTGCCAGCAGCGTCAGGACAGGGGGCTCCAATGAGCAGTTCTTC.

J is TRBJ1-5 and V is TRBV3-1 (or the pseudogene TRBV3-2); no clear D gene. This CDR3 has 15 residues. Germline CDR1 is LGHDT and CDR2 is YNNKEL (reference sequence). The V gene lost 0 bases and the J gene lost 5 bases, with 11 bases spanning the gap. As DNA, the CDR3 is TGTGCCAGCAGCCAAGATACTGGGCGACATCAGCCCCAGCATTTT. It yields the protein CASSQDTGRHQPQHF.

The rearrangement joins TRBV2 to TRBJ1-1; D possibly corresponds to TRBD1 (5 bases). The CDR3 consists of 18 residues. Trimming pared 9 bases from V and 5 bases from J, leaving 31 bases between. From germline, CDR1 is SNHLY and CDR2 FYNNEI. CDR3 protein: CASPSAGRGVEGATEAFF. CDR3 DNA sequence: TGTGCCAGTCCCTCCGCCGGGAGAGGGGTGGAGGGTGCGACTGAAGCTTTCTTT.

This clone was found once. This chain connects TRBV7-9 to TRBJ2-5; 13 bases map to TRBD2. Germline trimming cut 5 bases from V and 2 bases from J; bases unmatched to any gene: 8. The germline gives CDR1 SEHNR, CDR2 FQNEAQ (reference sequence). This CDR3 is built from 17 residues. CDR3 in DNA: TGTGCCAGCAGCCCAATTGGACTAGCGGGGGCTCAAGAGACCCAGTACTTC. Protein: CASSPIGLAGAQETQYF.

This chain joins TRBV19 and TRBJ1-2, with D perhaps matching TRBD1 (6 bases). V was clipped by 7 bases and J by 4 bases, with 19 bases between them. This CDR3 is built from 15 residues. The germline V gene has CDR1 LNHDA and CDR2 SQIVND (reference sequence). The CDR3 DNA follows: TGTGCCAGTAAGTTGGCGGGGGCGATGACCTATGGCTACACCTTC. Translated: CASKLAGAMTYGYTF.

The chain is built from TRBV10-1 and TRBJ1-2; the D is unclear. Germline V gives CDR1 WNHNN, CDR2 SYGVQD (reference sequence). V was clipped by 4 bases and J by 4 bases, with 10 bases between them. CDR3 length: 13 amino acids. CDR3 DNA: TGCGCCAGCAGTGTCGCAGGAACCTATGGCTACACCTTC. This sequence encodes CASSVAGTYGYTF.

The J gene is TRBJ1-1, the V gene TRBV6-1, with a weak D call TRBD1 (5 bases). CDR3 length equals 17 residues. Per the germline V gene, CDR1 is MNHNS and CDR2 is SASEGT. V lost 4 bases to trimming and J lost 3 bases, with 21 bases between them. DNA of the CDR3: TGTGCCAGCAGTGCAATCGGGTTGGGCTCAGGGCACACTGAAGCTTTCTTT. Translated: CASSAIGLGSGHTEAFF.

The CDR3 DNA follows: TGTGCCAGCAGCGTCCAGGGGGAACAGCCCCAGCATTTT. Its protein product is CASSVQGEQPQHF. The genes are TRBV7-9 and TRBJ1-5, with TRBD1 matching over 7 bases. The J segment lost 7 bases and the V segment lost 5 bases, leaving 5 bases of the junction unmatched. Looked up from germline, CDR1 is SEHNR and CDR2 is FQNEAQ (reference sequence). This CDR3 has 13 amino acids.